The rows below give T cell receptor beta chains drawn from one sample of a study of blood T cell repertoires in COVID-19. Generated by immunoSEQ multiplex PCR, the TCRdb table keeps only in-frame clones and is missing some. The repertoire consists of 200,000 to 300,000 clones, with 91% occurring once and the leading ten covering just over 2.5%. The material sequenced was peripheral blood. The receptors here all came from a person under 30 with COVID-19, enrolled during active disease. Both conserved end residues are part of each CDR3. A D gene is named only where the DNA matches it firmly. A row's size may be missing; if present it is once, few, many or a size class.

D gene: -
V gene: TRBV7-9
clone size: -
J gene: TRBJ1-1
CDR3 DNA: TGTGCCAGCAGCTCGGACAATTTTCCTGAAGCTTTCTTT
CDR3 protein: CASSSDNFPEAFF

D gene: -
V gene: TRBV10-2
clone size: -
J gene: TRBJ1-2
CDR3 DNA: TGCGCCAGCAGGCCGAGGGGGGGTGATGGCTACACCTTC
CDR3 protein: CASRPRGGDGYTF

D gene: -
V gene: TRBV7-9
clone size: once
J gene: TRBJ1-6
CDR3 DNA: TGTGCCAGCAGCTCCTGGACGGGGAATTCACCCCTCCACTTT
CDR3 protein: CASSSWTGNSPLHF

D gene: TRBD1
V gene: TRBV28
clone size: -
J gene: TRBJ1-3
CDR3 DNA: TGTGCCAGCAGTTTCGGGACAGCCGCCGGAAACACCATATATTTT
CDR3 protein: CASSFGTAAGNTIYF

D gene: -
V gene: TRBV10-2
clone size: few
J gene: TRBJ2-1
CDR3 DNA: TGCGCCAGCAGTGAGTCAAACAGGGCCAATGAGCAGTTCTTC
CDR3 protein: CASSESNRANEQFF

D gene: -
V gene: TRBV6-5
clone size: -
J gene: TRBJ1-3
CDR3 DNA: TGTGCCAGCAGCGAGACAGGTTCCTCTGGAAGCACCATATATTTT
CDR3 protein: CASSETGSSGSTIYF

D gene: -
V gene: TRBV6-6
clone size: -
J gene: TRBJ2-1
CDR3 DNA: TGTGCCAGCAGTTCCTCCGCACGAAGACTGGTCAATGAGCAGTTCTTC
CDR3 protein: CASSSSARRLVNEQFF

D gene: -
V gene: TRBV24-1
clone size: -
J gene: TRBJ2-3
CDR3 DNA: TGTGCCACCAGTGATTTTAGGGCCGGGGTCACAGATACGCAGTATTTT
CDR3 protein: CATSDFRAGVTDTQYF

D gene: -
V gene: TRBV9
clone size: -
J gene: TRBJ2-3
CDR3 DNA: TGTGCCAGCAGCGTAGGCCTAGCGAGCACAGATACGCAGTATTTT
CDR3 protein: CASSVGLASTDTQYF

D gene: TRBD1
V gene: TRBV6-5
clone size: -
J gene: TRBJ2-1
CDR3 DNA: TGTGCCAGCAGCCAAAGGGACAGGGTCGGCAATGAGCAGTTCTTC
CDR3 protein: CASSQRDRVGNEQFF

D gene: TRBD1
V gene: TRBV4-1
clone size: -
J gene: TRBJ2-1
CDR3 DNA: TGCGCCAGCAGCCACGCCGGGACAGGGGAATACAATGAGCAGTTCTTC
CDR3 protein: CASSHAGTGEYNEQFF

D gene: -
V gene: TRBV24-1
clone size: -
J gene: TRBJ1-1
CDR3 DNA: TGTGCCACCAGTGAAGGGGTTGAAGCTTTCTTT
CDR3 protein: CATSEGVEAFF

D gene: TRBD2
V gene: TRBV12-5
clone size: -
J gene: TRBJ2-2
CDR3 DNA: TGTGCTAGTGGTTTCTGGGGGGGGTCTAGCGGGGCGAACACCGGGGAGCTGTTTTTT
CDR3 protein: CASGFWGGSSGANTGELFF

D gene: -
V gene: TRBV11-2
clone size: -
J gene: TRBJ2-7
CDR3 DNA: TGTGCCAGCAGCAGAAGCAGGCCTAGCTCTTTCCACGAGCAGTACTTC
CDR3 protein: CASSRSRPSSFHEQYF

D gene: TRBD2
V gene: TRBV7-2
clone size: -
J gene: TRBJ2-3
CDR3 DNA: TGTGCCAGCAGCTTAGGGCTAGCGGGATACACAGATACGCAGTATTTT
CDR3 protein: CASSLGLAGYTDTQYF

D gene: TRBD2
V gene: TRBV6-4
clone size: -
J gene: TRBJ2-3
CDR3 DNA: TGTGCCAGCAGCGAGACTAGCGGGGGGAACACAGATACGCAGTATTTT
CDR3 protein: CASSETSGGNTDTQYF

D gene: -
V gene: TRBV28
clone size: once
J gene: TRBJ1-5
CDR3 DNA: TGTGCCAGCAGGTTCTCCTATAGCAATCAGCCCCAGCATTTT
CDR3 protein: CASRFSYSNQPQHF

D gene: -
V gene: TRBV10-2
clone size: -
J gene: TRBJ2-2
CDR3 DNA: TGCGCCAGCAGTGGACAGCCAACCGGGGAGCTGTTTTTT
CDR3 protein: CASSGQPTGELFF

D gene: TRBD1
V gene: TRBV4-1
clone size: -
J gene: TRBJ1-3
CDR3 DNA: TGCGCCAGCAGCCCCTGGGACAGGAACTCTGGAAACACCATATATTTT
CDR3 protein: CASSPWDRNSGNTIYF

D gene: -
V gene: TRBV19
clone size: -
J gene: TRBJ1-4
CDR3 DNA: TGTGCCAGTAGAAGAGGGATTAATGAAAAACTGTTTTTT
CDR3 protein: CASRRGINEKLFF

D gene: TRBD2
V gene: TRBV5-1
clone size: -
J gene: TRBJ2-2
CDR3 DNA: TGCGCCAGCAGCCCCGGACTAGCGGGAGCCGGGGAGCTGTTTTTT
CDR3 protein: CASSPGLAGAGELFF

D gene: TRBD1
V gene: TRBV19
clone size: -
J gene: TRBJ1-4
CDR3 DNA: TGTGCCAGTAGTGCCGGGACAGGATCGGGAAAACTGTTTTTT
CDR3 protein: CASSAGTGSGKLFF

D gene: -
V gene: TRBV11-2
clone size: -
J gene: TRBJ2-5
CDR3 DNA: TGTGCCAGCAGCTTATTTAGCACGGGAGAGACCCAGTACTTC
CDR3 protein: CASSLFSTGETQYF

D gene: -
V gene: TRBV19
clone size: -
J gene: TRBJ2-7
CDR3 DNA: TGTGCCAGTAGTATGGTGGCAGGGGCCTCCTACGAGCAGTACTTC
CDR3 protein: CASSMVAGASYEQYF

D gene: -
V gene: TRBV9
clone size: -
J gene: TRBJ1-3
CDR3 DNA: TGTGCCAGCAGCGTAGGTTTAATAAACTCTGGAAACACCATATATTTT
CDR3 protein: CASSVGLINSGNTIYF

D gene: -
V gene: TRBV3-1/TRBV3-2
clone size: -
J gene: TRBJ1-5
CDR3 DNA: TGTGCCAGCAGCCAAGAGGGGGGGCGGTACGGCAATCAGCCCCAGCATTTT
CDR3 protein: CASSQEGGRYGNQPQHF

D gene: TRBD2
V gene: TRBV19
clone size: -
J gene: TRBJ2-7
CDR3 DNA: TGTGCCAGTAGTACCGGACTAGCGGGAGGAAACTACGAGCAGTACTTC
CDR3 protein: CASSTGLAGGNYEQYF

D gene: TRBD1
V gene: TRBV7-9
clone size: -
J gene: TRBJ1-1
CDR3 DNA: TGTGCCACCATTGGGGACAGAGACACTGAAGCTTTCTTT
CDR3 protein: CATIGDRDTEAFF

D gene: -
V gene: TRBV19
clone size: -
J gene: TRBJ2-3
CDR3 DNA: TGTGCCACCTCGGGGACTAGCACAGATACGCAGTATTTT
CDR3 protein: CATSGTSTDTQYF

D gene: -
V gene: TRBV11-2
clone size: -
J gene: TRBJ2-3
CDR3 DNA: TGTGCCAGCAGACCCCTGAGAGATACGCAGTATTTT
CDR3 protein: CASRPLRDTQYF

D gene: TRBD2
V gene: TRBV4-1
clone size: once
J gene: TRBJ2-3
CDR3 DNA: TGCGCCAGCAGCCAACCAACTAGCGGGAGGGTTACAGATACGCAGTATTTT
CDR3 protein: CASSQPTSGRVTDTQYF

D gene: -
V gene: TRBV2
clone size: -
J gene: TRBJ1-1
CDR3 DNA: TGTGCCAGTAACACACGGAGTAACACTGAAGCTTTCTTT
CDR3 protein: CASNTRSNTEAFF

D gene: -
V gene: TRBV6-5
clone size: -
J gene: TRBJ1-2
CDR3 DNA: TGTGCCAGCAGTTACTCGGGCGGGGGGCTACTTGGCTACACCTTC
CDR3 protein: CASSYSGGGLLGYTF

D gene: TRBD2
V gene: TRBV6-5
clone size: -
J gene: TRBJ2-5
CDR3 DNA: TGTGCCAGCAGTCCGCGGGGGGCACAAGAGACCCAGTACTTC
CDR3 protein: CASSPRGAQETQYF

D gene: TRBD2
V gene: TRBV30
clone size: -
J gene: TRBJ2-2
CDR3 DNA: TGTGCCTGGGCGATTAGACTAGCGCTTAACACCGGGGAGCTGTTTTTT
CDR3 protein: CAWAIRLALNTGELFF

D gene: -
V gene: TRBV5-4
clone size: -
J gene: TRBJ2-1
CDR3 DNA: TGTGCCAGCAGCTTGGATGGGGGCCCCTACAATGAGCAGTTCTTC
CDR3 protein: CASSLDGGPYNEQFF

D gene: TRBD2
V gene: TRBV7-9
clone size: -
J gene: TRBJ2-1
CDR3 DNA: TGTGCCAGCAGCCCCCGCGGGACTAGCGGGTTCAATGAGCAGTTCTTC
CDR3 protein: CASSPRGTSGFNEQFF

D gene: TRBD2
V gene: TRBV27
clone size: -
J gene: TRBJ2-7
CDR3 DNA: TGTGCCAGCAGTTTATCCCCGGGACTAGCGGGAGTCCACGAGCAGTACTTC
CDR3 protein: CASSLSPGLAGVHEQYF

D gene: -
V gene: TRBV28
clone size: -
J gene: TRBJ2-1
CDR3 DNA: TGTGCCAGCCGCCAAACCCTTAGAAATGAGCAGTTCTTC
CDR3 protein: CASRQTLRNEQFF